Given below is one TCR beta chain in context. The antigen is unknown. Clones were sequenced by immunoSEQ multiplex PCR, and TCRdb holds only the in-frame ones, with some missing. The sample gives about 47,000 clones, 95% of which show up once; roughly 0.21% is in the top ten. These data originate in a study of graft-versus-host responses after intestinal transplantation. Whole-study context: Anti-thymocyte globulin served as induction for all recipients, who then took tacrolimus and steroids for about three years. General study findings and limits: Some patients had graft-donor T cell macrochimerism. In their allografts, the ratios of graft-versus-host to host-versus-graft T cell clones were high.

V lost 2 bases, J lost 3 bases, and 7 bases lay in between. CDR1 and CDR2 (germline): SGHAT, FQNNGV. The CDR3 loop spans 13 amino acids. The chain links TRBV11-2 to TRBJ2-5; weak D call: TRBD2 (5 bases). Sequenced material: unstimulated CD8+ T cells sorted from spleen or lymph node cells, taken before transplant. The receptor was derived from a human donor who was the organ donor for an intestinal transplant. Written as DNA, the CDR3 is TGTGCCAGCAGCTTACCGGGGAAAGAGACCCAGTACTTC. This gives the protein CASSLPGKETQYF.